This TCR beta chain was found in a study of patients and donors after allogeneic stem cell transplantation. From the RT-PCR reads, TCRdb called clonotypes with MiXCR, one entry per CDR3 protein. The repertoire holds about 230,000 distinct CDR3 sequences, over 12% seen once, with 11% in the top ten. Germline V gene data show CDR1 as KGHSH and CDR2 as LQKENI. Trimming took 6 bases from V and 3 from J; bases not matched to a gene: 5. The CDR3 extends over 15 amino acids. The TCR originated in a human donor who was either an allogeneic HSCT recipient or a stem cell or donor lymphocyte infusion donor (not recorded which). It is not recorded whose cells these are; they may come from a transplant donor. The chain carries TRBV18 and TRBJ2-1; 10 bases are shared with TRBD1. Sequencing was performed on blood, either unsorted or a sorted T cell fraction (not recorded which). Here the CDR3 DNA reads TGTGCCAGCTCGCCCGGGACAGGGGTCTACAATGAGCAGTTCTTC. It codes for CASSPGTGVYNEQFF.